The clone carrying this T cell receptor beta chain was detected ten times or more. CDR3 size: 15 residues. Germline CDR1 is MNHEY and CDR2 is SVGEGT. V lost 4 bases to trimming and J lost 5 bases, with 12 bases between them. Researchers took RNA transcripts and amplified TCR beta CDR3 regions from them. First-round RT-PCR used HTBI primers; second-round multiplex PCR followed. TCRdb passed the multiplex PCR reads through MiXCR, listing each CDR3 protein once. This table has about 380,000 distinct CDR3 sequences, approximately 15% appearing once. This record belongs to a study of Graves' ophthalmopathy and Graves' hyperthyroidism.

Sequencing was performed on peripheral blood. The chain joins TRBV6-2 or TRBV6-3 to TRBJ1-6; D remains ambiguous. This clonotype was obtained from a woman between 18 and 30 years old with stable Graves' hyperthyroidism. CDR3 in DNA: TGTGCCAGCAGTTTTGATGGGTCGGATAATTCACCCCTCCACTTT. Amino acid sequence: CASSFDGSDNSPLHF.